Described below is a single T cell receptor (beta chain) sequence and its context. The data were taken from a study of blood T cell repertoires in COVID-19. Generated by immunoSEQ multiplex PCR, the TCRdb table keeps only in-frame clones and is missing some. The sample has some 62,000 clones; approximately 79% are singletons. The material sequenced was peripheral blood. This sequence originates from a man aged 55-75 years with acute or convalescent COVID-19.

For the CDR3, the DNA is TGCGCCAGCAGCCGGGTACCCGGAGAGACCCAGTACTTC. Protein: CASSRVPGETQYF. This sequence joins TRBV5-1 and TRBJ2-5; D is unclear. The germline CDR1 and CDR2 sequences are SGHRS and YFSETQ. V gave up 4 bases and J gave up 4 bases, with 11 bases separating them. There are 13 residues in the CDR3.